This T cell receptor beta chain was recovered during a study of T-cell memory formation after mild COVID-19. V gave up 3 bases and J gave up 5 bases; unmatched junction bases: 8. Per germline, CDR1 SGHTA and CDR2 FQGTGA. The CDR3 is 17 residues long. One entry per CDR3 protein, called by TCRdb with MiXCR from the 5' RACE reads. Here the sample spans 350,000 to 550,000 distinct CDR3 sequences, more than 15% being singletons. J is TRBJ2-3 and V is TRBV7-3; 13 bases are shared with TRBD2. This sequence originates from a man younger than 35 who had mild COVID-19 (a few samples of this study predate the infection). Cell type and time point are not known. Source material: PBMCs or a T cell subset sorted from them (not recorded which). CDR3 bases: TGTGCCAGCAGCTTCTCCGGGACTAGCGGGGCAGGAGATACGCAGTATTTT. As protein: CASSFSGTSGAGDTQYF.